Detailed here is one T cell receptor (beta chain). Its target antigen remains unknown. Base quality data are lacking; no much larger clone is found one base away. Participants in the prospective study were aged roughly 18 to 90 years, lived in more than 20 United States geographic areas, and enrolled through a virtual design. In the prospective study, cohorts were assigned on the basis of participant-reported clinical history obtained from a screening survey and a study questionnaire. ImmuneRACE Cohort 3 recovered participants were defined by two consecutive negative NP/OP PCR tests, healthcare professional clearance, or symptom resolution. Each participant in the prospective study had whole blood, serum and a nasopharyngeal or oropharyngeal swab collected by mobile phlebotomists. Prospective study participants could optionally give additional blood draws and questionnaires over an approximately two-month period. Prospective study blood samples were shipped either frozen or at room temperature before DNA extraction.

Trimming takes 4 bases from V and 2 bases from J, and the germline ends sit 18 bases apart. Via the germline V gene, CDR1 is SNHLY and CDR2 FYNNEI. Spanning cysteine to phenylalanine, the CDR3 consists of 17 amino acids. The kept DNA is CDR3 alone, 51 bases in frame from the first base. The sample comes from a study of blood T cell repertoires in COVID-19 (TCRdb year 2020). Regarding the study in general: Samples covering the acute and convalescent phases of COVID-19 were provided by collaborators in the United States, Italy and Spain. The prospective study material was composed of cDNA or gDNA derived from T cells, B-cell-depleted T cells, or PBMCs. Subjects who had been exposed to COVID-19, were actively infected with it, or had recovered from it provided the deeply sampled blood TCRbeta repertoires that made up the dataset. The repertoires were released in a freely available public database intended as a resource for research on the immune response to SARS-CoV-2. The samples were drawn from the first 160 participants of the ongoing ImmuneRACE study and from roughly 1,300 subjects provided by 6 global collaborators. Nearly every sample came with metadata listing a de-identified subject ID, COVID-19 status, age in years and sex. HLA class I and class II types, where available, came from metadata supplied by the sample provider rather than from assay-based typing.

General conclusions and limits of the study: The amount of clinical and demographic metadata varied by source and participant and was provided uncurated.

TCRbeta CDR3 regions were amplified from genomic DNA by means of the immunoSEQ Assay, a bias-controlled multiplex PCR. For the original study's pipeline: The number of nucleated cells in each sample was estimated by amplification of reference gene primers within the assay. To quantify the absolute abundance of each unique TCRbeta CDR3 rearrangement, sequence reads were collapsed and filtered. For each sample, productive Simpson clonality was calculated by taking the square root of Simpson's diversity index across productive rearrangements. TCRdb provides this immuneACCESS table in a form limited to in-frame rearrangements. Some clones are lacking; in checked studies, under half of them reflect an unresolved V gene, and why the rest are absent is not known. That table is the source of V, J and clone size, and D and trimming were worked out from the DNA. The sample table lists fewer than 450,000 clones, 90% of them with a count of one. Roughly 0.66% of the sample goes to the ten largest clones.

The TCR was taken from a man aged 18 to 29 who had recovered from COVID-19. The sequenced sample was PBMCs or T cells enriched from blood (not recorded which). The V and J genes are TRBV2 and TRBJ2-1, and perhaps TRBD2 as D gene, on 5 matching bases. In nucleotides, the sequence is TGTGCCAGCAGTGGAGGATGGGGTCGGGAAGCCTACAATGAGCAGTTCTTC. It encodes CASSGGWGREAYNEQFF.